Each of the 14 T cell receptor beta chains below was sequenced from the same sample in a study of radiation and T cells in renal cell carcinoma. Time point: blood 2 weeks post-SBRT. Treatment defined: 15 Gy SBRT to primary tumor, nephrectomy 4 weeks later. Data came from immunoSEQ multiplex PCR; TCRdb stores just in-frame clones and leaves some out. The sample has around 80,000 clones, around 76% seen once; the top ten hold nearly 6%. This material consisted of blood, taken from a patient whose treatment included radiotherapy and nephrectomy. These receptors came from a man between 60 and 75 years old with renal cell carcinoma.

J is TRBJ2-6 and V is TRBV19; D is unclear. The CDR3 spans 14 residues. Germline values: CDR1 LNHDA, CDR2 SQIVND (reference sequence). V lost 8 bases and J 0 bases, leaving 8 bases between the germline ends. DNA of the CDR3: TGTGCCAGTTGTCAGAGCTCTGGGGCCAACGTCCTGACTTTC. This sequence encodes CASCQSSGANVLTF.

The chain recombines TRBV6-9 with TRBJ2-2, with a tentative D call TRBD1 (6 bases). Trimming took off 11 bases at V and 1 base at J, with 11 bases between the two ends. Germline V lookup: CDR1 MNHGY, CDR2 SVAAGI. The CDR3 consists of 13 residues. The CDR3 bases are TGTGCCCCAGGCAGGGGGAACACCGGGGAGCTGTTTTTT. Translating it yields CAPGRGNTGELFF.

CDR3 DNA: TGTGCCAGCAGCATCAGACGGGGCGGGGAGACCCAGTACTTC. Its translation is CASSIRRGGETQYF. V and J are TRBV7-8 and TRBJ2-5, with D perhaps assigned TRBD1 or TRBD2 (5 bases each). With 5 bases removed from V and 5 bases from J, the gap between germline ends came to 15 bases. Germline-derived CDR1 and CDR2 are SGHVS and FQNEAQ. The CDR3 loop spans 14 amino acids.

This clone was seen a handful of times. The gene calls are TRBV25-1 and TRBJ1-1; 7 bases agree with TRBD1. J lost 8 bases, V lost 0 bases, and 3 bases had no gene match. The CDR3 runs 13 residues. Looked up from germline, CDR1 is MGHDK and CDR2 is SYGVNS. Here the CDR3 DNA reads TGTGCCAGCAGTGAATATCGGGACAGCGAAGCTTTCTTT. Amino acid sequence: CASSEYRDSEAFF. Using reference TRBV25-1 and TRBJ1-1 for the parts outside the CDR3, the full variable domain is EADIYQTPRYLVIGTGKKITLECSQTMGHDKMYWYQQDPGMELHLIHYSYGVNSTEKGDLSSESTVSRIRTEHFPLTLESARPSHTSQYLCASSEYRDSEAFFGQGTRLTVV.

The V and J genes are TRBV5-1 and TRBJ2-7, with 7 bases aligning to TRBD1. The CDR3 runs to 15 residues. Per germline, CDR1 SGHRS and CDR2 YFSETQ. The junction had 6 bases not matched to a gene; V was cut back by 3 bases and J by 0 bases. The CDR3 reads CASSSTGRSSYEQYF. CDR3 DNA: TGCGCCAGCAGCTCGACAGGGAGAAGCTCCTACGAGCAGTACTTC.

This chain joins TRBV5-1 and TRBJ2-1; 9 nucleotides align to TRBD2. Germline V gene sequence: CDR1 SGHRS, CDR2 YFSETQ. The length of the CDR3 is 17 residues. The trim removed 4 bases at V and 5 bases at J, leaving 13 bases unmatched. CDR3 DNA sequence: TGCGCCAGCAGCCAGAACAAAGCGGGAGGTGGAAACAATGAGCAGTTCTTC. This codes for CASSQNKAGGGNNEQFF.

The rearrangement joins TRBV19 to TRBJ2-7, with D possibly being TRBD1 (6 bases). The V and J ends lost 5 bases and 3 bases respectively, with 11 bases between them. The CDR3 has 13 amino acids. The germline V gene encodes CDR1 LNHDA and CDR2 SQIVND (reference sequence). This chain's CDR3 is CASSRGGVYEQYF. The CDR3 nucleotides are TGTGCCAGTAGTCGAGGGGGAGTCTACGAGCAGTACTTC.

The chain uses TRBV11-3 and TRBJ2-2; no clear D. V lost 5 bases to trimming and J lost 3 bases, with 7 bases between them. Germline V gives CDR1 SGHNT, CDR2 YENEEA. This CDR3 has 13 residues. The CDR3: CASSQTYTGELFF. DNA of the CDR3: TGTGCCAGCAGCCAAACCTACACCGGGGAGCTGTTTTTT. The full variable domain, rest sourced from reference TRBV11-3 and TRBJ2-2, is EAGVVQSPRYKIIEKKQPVAFWCNPISGHNTLYWYLQNLGQGPELLIRYENEEAVDDSQLPKDRFSAERLKGVDSTLKIQPAELGDSAVYLCASSQTYTGELFFGEGSRLTVL.

The chain is built from TRBV5-4 and TRBJ1-2; tentative D call: TRBD1 (5 bases). The CDR3 is 15 residues long. V lost 0 bases to trimming and J lost 4 bases, with 13 bases between them. From germline, CDR1 is SGHNT and CDR2 YYREEE (reference sequence). This CDR3 reads CASSLANRDGYGYTF. The CDR3 coding sequence is TGTGCCAGCAGCTTGGCTAACCGGGACGGCTATGGCTACACCTTC.

Remarks on this clone: The junction and the germline gene differ at one end; a read error may be behind it. The gene calls are TRBV6-6 and TRBJ2-7; TRBD1 aligns across 7 bases. Germline CDR1 MNHNY, CDR2 SVGAGI (reference sequence). The CDR3 covers 12 residues. This chain's CDR3 is CATRQGSFEQYF. The CDR3 DNA reads TGTGCCACTAGACAGGGTTCCTTCGAGCAGTACTTC.

This clone was picked up a small number of times. The CDR3 is CASSPGLGGAGEQYF. The CDR3 bases are TGTGCCAGCAGCCCGGGACTAGGGGGAGCGGGGGAGCAGTACTTC. The chain has TRBV5-4 and TRBJ2-7, with 8 positions matching TRBD2. Looked up from germline, CDR1 is SGHNT and CDR2 is YYREEE (reference sequence). CDR3 length equals 15 residues. V lost 4 bases, J lost 7 bases, and 13 bases stayed unmatched.

This chain connects TRBV4-2 to TRBJ2-7; D is uncertain. The germline CDR1 and CDR2 sequences are LGHNA and YNFKEQ. Trimming stripped 2 bases from V and 0 bases from J, with 8 bases between. CDR3 length equals 14 residues. The chain's CDR3 is CASSQLGLSYEQYF. For the CDR3, the DNA is TGTGCCAGCAGCCAACTTGGCCTCTCCTACGAGCAGTACTTC.

This clone was seen only once. The genes are TRBV7-9 and TRBJ2-5; D remains unclear. Germline assignment: CDR1 SEHNR and CDR2 FQNEAQ (reference sequence). The CDR3 has 15 amino acids. Trimming removed 1 base from V and 2 bases from J, with 11 bases in between. For the CDR3, the DNA is TGTGCCAGCAGCTTAGTCGGGTCCTCTCAAGAGACCCAGTACTTC. It yields the protein CASSLVGSSQETQYF.

Only one count was recorded for this clone. The chain carries TRBV19 and TRBJ2-5; D is ambiguous. This CDR3 region has 13 residues. V lost 6 bases to trimming and J lost 5 bases, with 13 bases between them. Per the germline V gene, CDR1 is LNHDA and CDR2 is SQIVND (reference sequence). The CDR3 nucleotides are TGTGCCAGTAGCGTGGGGATGAGGGAGACCCAGTACTTC. This encodes CASSVGMRETQYF. The full variable domain, with the rest looked up from reference TRBV19 and TRBJ2-5, is DGGITQSPKYLFRKEGQNVTLSCEQNLNHDAMYWYRQDPGQGLRLIYYSQIVNDFQKGDIAEGYSVSREKKESFPLTVTSAQKNPTAFYLCASSVGMRETQYFGPGTRLLVL.